The TCR beta chain described here comes from a study of human T cells and chemical hapten exposure. MiXCR was run by TCRdb on the RACE reads, yielding one entry per CDR3 protein. The sample holds about 360,000 distinct CDR3 sequences, more than 4.5% seen once. The V and J ends lost 5 bases and 8 bases, in that order; junction bases with no gene match: 14. The CDR3 contains 15 residues. Germline V gene data show CDR1 as MNHEY and CDR2 as SVGAGI. This clonotype appeared a few times. As yet, its antigen is unknown. Time point defined: patch test 1, 2 weeks after DPC sensitization. Treatment of the sample: therapeutic diphenylcyclopropenone sensitization with weekly scalp DPC. Study outcomes and limitations: TCRs exceeding 1 in 1000 frequency stayed unchanged with DPC sensitization.

The sample here was whole blood, taken in connection with sensitization to the hapten diphenylcyclopropenone (DPC). This TCR derives from a woman aged 45-59 years with alopecia areata. Some clones in this sample may be carry-over from other donors' samples. The chain has TRBV6-5 and TRBJ1-2; 7 bases line up with TRBD1. CDR3 sequence reads: CASSKRQGSLSGYTF. The CDR3 DNA reads as TGTGCCAGCAGTAAGAGACAGGGCTCCCTCTCCGGCTACACCTTC.